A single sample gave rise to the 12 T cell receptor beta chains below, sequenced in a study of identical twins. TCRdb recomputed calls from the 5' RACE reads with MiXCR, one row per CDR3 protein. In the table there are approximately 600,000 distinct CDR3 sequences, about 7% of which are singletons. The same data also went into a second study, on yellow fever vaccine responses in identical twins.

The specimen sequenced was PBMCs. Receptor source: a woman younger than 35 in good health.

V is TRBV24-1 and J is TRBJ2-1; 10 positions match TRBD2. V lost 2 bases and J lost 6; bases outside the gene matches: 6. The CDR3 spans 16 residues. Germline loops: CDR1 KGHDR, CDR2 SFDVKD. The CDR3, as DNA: TGTGCCACCAGTGATTCTAGCGGGGGAGCTATCAATGAGCAGTTCTTC. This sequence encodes CATSDSSGGAINEQFF.

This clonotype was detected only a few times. The CDR3 DNA sequence: TGTGCCAGCAGCCCCGGACTAGCGGCCCTCTACAATGAGCAGTTCTTC. It is translated as CASSPGLAALYNEQFF. The chain joins TRBV7-9 to TRBJ2-1; 10 nucleotides agree with TRBD2. CDR1 and CDR2 (germline): SEHNR, FQNEAQ (reference sequence). The CDR3 covers 16 residues. The V segment lost 5 bases and the J segment 3 bases; nucleotides outside the gene matches: 7.

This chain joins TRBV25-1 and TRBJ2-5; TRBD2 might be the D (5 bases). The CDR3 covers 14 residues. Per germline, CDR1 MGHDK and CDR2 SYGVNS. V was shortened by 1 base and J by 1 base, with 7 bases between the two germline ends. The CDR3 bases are TGTGCCAGCAGTGAATTCGAGGGCCAAGAGACCCAGTACTTC. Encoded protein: CASSEFEGQETQYF.

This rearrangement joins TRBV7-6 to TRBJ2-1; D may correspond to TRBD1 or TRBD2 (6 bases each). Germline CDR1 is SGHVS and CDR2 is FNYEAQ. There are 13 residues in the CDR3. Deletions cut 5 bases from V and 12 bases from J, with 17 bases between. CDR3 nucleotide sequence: TGTGCCAGCAGCAACCGACTAGTGACAGGGCAGTTCTTC. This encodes CASSNRLVTGQFF.

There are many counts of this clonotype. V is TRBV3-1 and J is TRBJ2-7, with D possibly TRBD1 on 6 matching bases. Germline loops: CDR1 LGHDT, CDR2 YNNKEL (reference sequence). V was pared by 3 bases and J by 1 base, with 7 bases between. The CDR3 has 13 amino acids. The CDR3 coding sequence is TGTGCCAGCAGCCAGGGGGCTTCCTACGAGCAGTACTTC. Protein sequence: CASSQGASYEQYF.

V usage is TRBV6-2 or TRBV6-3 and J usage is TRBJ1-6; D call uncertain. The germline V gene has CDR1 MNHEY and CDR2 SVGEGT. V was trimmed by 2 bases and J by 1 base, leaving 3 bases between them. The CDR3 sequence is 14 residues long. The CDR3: CASSYASYNSPLHF. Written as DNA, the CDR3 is TGTGCCAGCAGTTACGCTTCCTATAATTCACCCCTCCACTTT.

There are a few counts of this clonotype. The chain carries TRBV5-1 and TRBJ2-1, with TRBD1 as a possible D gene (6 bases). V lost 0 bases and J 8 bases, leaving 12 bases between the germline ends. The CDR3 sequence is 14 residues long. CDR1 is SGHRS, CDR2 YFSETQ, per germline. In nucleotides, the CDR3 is TGCGCCAGCAGCTTGGCCCTACAGGGTCATGAGCAGTTCTTC. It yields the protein CASSLALQGHEQFF. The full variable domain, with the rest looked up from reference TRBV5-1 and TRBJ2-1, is KAGVTQTPRYLIKTRGQQVTLSCSPISGHRSVSWYQQTPGQGLQFLFEYFSETQRNKGNFPGRFSGRQFSNSRSEMNVSTLELGDSALYLCASSLALQGHEQFFGPGTRLTVL.

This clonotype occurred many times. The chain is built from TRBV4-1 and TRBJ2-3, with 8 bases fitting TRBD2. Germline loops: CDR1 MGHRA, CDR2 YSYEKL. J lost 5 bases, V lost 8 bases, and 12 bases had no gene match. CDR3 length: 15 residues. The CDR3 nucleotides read TGCGCCAGCGGCCTCGGGGCGGGGGGACGAGATACGCAGTATTTT. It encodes CASGLGAGGRDTQYF.

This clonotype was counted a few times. This CDR3 is CASSFPGMGEKLFF. Here the CDR3 DNA reads TGTGCCAGCAGCTTTCCGGGGATGGGTGAAAAACTGTTTTTT. This chain uses TRBV7-2 with TRBJ1-4; D gene unclear. The CDR3 extends over 14 amino acids. Per the germline V gene, CDR1 is SGHTA and CDR2 is FQGNSA. The germline V and J ends were trimmed by 3 bases and 7 bases, with 12 bases remaining between them. Using reference TRBV7-2 and TRBJ1-4 for the parts outside the CDR3, the full variable domain is GAGVSQSPSNKVTEKGKDVELRCDPISGHTALYWYRQSLGQGLEFLIYFQGNSAPDKSGLPSDRFSAERTGGSVSTLTIQRTQQEDSAVYLCASSFPGMGEKLFFGSGTQLSVL.

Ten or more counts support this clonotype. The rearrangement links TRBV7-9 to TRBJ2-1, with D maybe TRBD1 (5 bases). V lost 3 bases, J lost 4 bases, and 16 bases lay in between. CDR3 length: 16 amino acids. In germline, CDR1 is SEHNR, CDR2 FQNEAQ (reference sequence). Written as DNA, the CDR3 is TGTGCCAGCAGCTTGGGTCAGGGCTCACTTTACAATGAGCAGTTCTTC. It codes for CASSLGQGSLYNEQFF. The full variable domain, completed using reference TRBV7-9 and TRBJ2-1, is DTGVSQNPRHKITKRGQNVTFRCDPISEHNRLYWYRQTLGQGPEFLTYFQNEAQLEKSRLLSDRFSAERPKGSFSTLEIQRTEQGDSAMYLCASSLGQGSLYNEQFFGPGTRLTVL.

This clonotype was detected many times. The CDR3 nucleotides are TGTGCCAGCAGGACAGGGGGCCTTAATGAAAAACTGTTTTTT. It specifies CASRTGGLNEKLFF. This sequence joins TRBV6-1 and TRBJ1-4; 10 bases are shared with TRBD1. This CDR3 comprises 14 residues. Losses at the gene ends were 6 bases for V and 4 bases for J; bases not matched to a gene: 2. CDR1 and CDR2 (germline): MNHNS, SASEGT.

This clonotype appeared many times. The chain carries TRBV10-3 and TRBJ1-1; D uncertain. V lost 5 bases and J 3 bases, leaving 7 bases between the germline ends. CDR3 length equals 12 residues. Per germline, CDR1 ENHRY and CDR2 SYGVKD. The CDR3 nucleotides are TGTGCCATCAGTTCACGGGACACTGAAGCTTTCTTT. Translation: CAISSRDTEAFF.